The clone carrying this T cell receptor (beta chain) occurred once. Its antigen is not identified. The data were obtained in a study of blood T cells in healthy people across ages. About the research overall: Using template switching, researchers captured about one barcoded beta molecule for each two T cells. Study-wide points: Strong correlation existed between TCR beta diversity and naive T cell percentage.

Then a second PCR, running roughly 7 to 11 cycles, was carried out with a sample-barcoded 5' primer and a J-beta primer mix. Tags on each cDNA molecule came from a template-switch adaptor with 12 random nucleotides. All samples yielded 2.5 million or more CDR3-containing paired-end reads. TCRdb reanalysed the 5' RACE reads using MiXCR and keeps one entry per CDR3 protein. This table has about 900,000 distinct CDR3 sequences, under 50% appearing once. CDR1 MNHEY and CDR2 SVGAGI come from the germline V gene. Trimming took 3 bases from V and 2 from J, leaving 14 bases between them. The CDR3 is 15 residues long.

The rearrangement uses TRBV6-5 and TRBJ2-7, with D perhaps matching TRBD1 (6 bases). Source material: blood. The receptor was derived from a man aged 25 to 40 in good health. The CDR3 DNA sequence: TGTGCCAGCAGTTATAAGGACAGCTCCCCCTACGAGCAGTACTTC. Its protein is CASSYKDSSPYEQYF.